The 5 T cell receptor beta chains in this list originate from one sample, sequenced in a study of cytomegalovirus exposure and HLA in healthy donors. 60 Vbeta and 13 Jbeta primers were used in PCR. Only in-frame clones appear in the TCRdb table, and some are missing; sequencing was by immunoSEQ multiplex PCR. This sample has about 160,000 clones; roughly 76% occur once, and the top ten carry over 1.3%. What was sequenced was PBMCs. These receptors came from a man aged 60 to 69 in good health and CMV-seronegative.

The rearrangement joins TRBV6-5 to TRBJ1-3, with 7 bases lining up with TRBD1. This CDR3 is 14 amino acids long. The trim removed 6 bases at V and 5 bases at J, leaving 7 bases unmatched. Germline-derived CDR1 and CDR2 are MNHEY and SVGAGI. CDR3 DNA sequence: TGTGCCAGCAGCAGTCAGGGGGAGAGAAACACCATATATTTT. Amino acids: CASSSQGERNTIYF.

About this clone itself: Within the sample, other DNA sequences also encode this same CDR3. The gene calls are TRBV30 and TRBJ2-5, with unresolved D. The CDR3 covers 13 residues. Germline V lookup: CDR1 GTSNPN, CDR2 SVGIG (reference sequence). V shed 2 bases and J shed 2 bases, with 9 bases lying between them. The CDR3 sequence: CAWSRSGQETQYF. The CDR3 nucleotides read TGTGCCTGGAGTAGGTCAGGACAAGAGACCCAGTACTTC.

The chain uses TRBV7-2 and TRBJ2-1; D possibly corresponds to TRBD2 (6 bases). CDR1 is SGHTA and CDR2 is FQGNSA in the germline V gene. The ends were cut back, 3 bases at V and 0 bases at J, with 9 bases in the middle. The CDR3 has 15 residues. CDR3 protein: CASSFSGSSYNEQFF. CDR3 nucleotide sequence: TGTGCCAGCAGCTTCTCCGGGAGCTCCTACAATGAGCAGTTCTTC.

This chain links TRBV7-8 with TRBJ2-3; tentatively, D is TRBD2 (6 bases). The CDR3 loop spans 16 amino acids. V was shortened by 2 bases and J by 0 bases, with 12 bases between the two germline ends. Germline CDR1 SGHVS, CDR2 FQNEAQ. The CDR3 spells CASSLTWSGSTDTQYF. Here the CDR3 DNA reads TGTGCCAGCAGCTTAACTTGGAGCGGGAGCACAGATACGCAGTATTTT.

This clone was counted a few times. This chain uses TRBV6-5 with TRBJ1-2; a possible D gene is TRBD1 (5 bases). The CDR3 runs to 15 residues. The V end lost 0 bases, the J end lost 4 bases, and 12 bases lay between the germline ends. Per germline, CDR1 MNHEY and CDR2 SVGAGI. CDR3 residues: CASSYSRQGPYGYTF. The CDR3 coding sequence is TGTGCCAGCAGTTACTCCCGTCAGGGTCCCTATGGCTACACCTTC.